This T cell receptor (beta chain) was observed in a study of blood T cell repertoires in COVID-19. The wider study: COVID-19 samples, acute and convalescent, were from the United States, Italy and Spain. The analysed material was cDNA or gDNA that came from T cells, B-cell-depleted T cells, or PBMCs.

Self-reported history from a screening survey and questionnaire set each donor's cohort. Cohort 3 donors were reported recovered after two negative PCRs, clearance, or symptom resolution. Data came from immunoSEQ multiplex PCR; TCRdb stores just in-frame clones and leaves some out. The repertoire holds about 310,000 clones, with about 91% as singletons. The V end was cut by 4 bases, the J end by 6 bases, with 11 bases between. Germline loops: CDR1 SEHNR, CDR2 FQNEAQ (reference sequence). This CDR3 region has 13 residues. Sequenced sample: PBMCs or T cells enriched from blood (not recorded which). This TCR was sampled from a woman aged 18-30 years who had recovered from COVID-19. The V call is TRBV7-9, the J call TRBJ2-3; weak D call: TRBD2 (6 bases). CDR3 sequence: CASSSPSVDTQYF. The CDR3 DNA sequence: TGTGCCAGCAGCTCCCCTAGCGTGGATACGCAGTATTTT.